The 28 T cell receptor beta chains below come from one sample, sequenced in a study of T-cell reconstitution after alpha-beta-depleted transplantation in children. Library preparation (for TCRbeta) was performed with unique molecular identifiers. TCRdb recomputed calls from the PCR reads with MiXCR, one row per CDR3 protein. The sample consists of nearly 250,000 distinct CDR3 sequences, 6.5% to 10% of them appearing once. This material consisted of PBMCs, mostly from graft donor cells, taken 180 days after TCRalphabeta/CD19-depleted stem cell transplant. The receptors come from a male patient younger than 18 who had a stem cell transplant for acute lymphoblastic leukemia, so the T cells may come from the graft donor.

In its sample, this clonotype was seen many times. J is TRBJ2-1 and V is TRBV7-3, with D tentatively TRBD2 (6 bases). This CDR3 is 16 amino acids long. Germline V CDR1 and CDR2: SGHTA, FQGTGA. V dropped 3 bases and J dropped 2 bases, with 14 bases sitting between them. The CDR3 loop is CASSLAGSGTYNEQFF. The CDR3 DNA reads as TGTGCCAGCAGCTTGGCGGGTAGCGGAACCTACAATGAGCAGTTCTTC. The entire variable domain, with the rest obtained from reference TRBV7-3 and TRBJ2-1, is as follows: GAGVSQTPSNKVTEKGKYVELRCDPISGHTALYWYRQSLGQGPEFLIYFQGTGAADDSGLPNDRFFAVRPEGSVSTLKIQRTERGDSAVYLCASSLAGSGTYNEQFFGPGTRLTVL.

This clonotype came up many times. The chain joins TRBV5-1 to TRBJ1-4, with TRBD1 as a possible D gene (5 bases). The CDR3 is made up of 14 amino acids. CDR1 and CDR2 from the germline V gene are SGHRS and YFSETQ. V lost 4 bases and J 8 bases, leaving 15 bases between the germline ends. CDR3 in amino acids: CASSPSGGSEKLFF. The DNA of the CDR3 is TGCGCCAGCAGCCCGAGCGGGGGAAGCGAAAAACTGTTTTTT.

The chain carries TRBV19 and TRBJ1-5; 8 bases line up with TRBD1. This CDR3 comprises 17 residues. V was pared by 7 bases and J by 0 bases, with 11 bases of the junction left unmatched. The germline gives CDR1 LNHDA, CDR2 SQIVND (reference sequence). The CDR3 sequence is CASTQPTGGYSNQPQHF. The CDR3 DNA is TGTGCCAGTACCCAACCTACAGGGGGTTATAGCAATCAGCCCCAGCATTTT.

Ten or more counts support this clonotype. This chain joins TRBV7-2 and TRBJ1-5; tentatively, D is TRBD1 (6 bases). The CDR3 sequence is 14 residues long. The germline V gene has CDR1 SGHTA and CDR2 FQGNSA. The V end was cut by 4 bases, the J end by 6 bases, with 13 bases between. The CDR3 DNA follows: TGTGCCAGCAGCTGGGTACAGGGAGGTCAGCCCCAGCATTTT. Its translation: CASSWVQGGQPQHF.

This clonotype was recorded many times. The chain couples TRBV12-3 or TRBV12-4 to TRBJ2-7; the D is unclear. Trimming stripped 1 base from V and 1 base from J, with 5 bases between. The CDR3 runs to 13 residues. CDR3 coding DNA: TGTGCCAGCAGTTTAGGGGGTTCCTACGAGCAGTACTTC. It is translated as CASSLGGSYEQYF.

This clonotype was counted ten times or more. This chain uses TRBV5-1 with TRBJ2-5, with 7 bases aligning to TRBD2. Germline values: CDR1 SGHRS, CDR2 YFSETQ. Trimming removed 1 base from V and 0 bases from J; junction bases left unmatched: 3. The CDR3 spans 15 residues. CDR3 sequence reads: CASSLRGGDQETQYF. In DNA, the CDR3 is TGCGCCAGCAGCTTGAGGGGAGGGGACCAAGAGACCCAGTACTTC.

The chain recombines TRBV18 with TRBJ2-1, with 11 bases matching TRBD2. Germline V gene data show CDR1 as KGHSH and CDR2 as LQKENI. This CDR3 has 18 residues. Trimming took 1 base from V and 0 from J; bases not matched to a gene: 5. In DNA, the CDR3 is TGTGCCAGCTCACCACAAGTACTAGCGGGAGCCTCCTACAATGAGCAGTTCTTC. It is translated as CASSPQVLAGASYNEQFF.

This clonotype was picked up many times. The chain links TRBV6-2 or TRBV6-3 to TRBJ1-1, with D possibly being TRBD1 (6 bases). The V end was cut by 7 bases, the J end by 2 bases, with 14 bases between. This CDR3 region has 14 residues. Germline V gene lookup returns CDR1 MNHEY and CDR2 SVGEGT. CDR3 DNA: TGTGCCAGCACTTTGGCGGGGGGCAACACTGAAGCTTTCTTT. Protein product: CASTLAGGNTEAFF.

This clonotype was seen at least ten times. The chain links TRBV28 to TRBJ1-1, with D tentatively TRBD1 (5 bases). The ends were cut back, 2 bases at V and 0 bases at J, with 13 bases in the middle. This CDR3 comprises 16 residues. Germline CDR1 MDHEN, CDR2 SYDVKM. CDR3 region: CASSLRPDSMNTEAFF. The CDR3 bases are TGTGCCAGCAGTTTAAGGCCCGACAGCATGAACACTGAAGCTTTCTTT.

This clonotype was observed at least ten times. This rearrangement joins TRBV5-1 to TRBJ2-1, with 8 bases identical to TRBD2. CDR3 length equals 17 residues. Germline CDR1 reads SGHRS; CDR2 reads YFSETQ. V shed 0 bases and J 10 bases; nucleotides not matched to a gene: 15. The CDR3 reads CASSLASSGSFFGEQFF. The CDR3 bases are TGCGCCAGCAGCTTGGCGTCAAGCGGGAGTTTCTTCGGCGAGCAGTTCTTC.

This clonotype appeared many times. CDR3 protein: CSASRWASGRIETQYF. The CDR3 region has the DNA TGCAGTGCTAGTAGGTGGGCTAGCGGGAGAATAGAGACCCAGTACTTC. This chain uses TRBV20-1 with TRBJ2-5, with TRBD2 identical over 10 bases. The CDR3 consists of 16 residues. Germline V lookup: CDR1 DFQATT, CDR2 SNEGSKA (reference sequence). The V segment lost 3 bases and the J segment 4 bases; nucleotides outside the gene matches: 11.

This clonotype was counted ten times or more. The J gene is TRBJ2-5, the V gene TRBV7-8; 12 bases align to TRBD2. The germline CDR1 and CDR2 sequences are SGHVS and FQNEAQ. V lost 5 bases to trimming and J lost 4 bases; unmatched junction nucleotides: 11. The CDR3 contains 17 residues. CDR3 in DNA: TGTGCCAGCAGCCCTAATGCTAGCGGGAGGGCCCGAGAGACCCAGTACTTC. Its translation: CASSPNASGRARETQYF.

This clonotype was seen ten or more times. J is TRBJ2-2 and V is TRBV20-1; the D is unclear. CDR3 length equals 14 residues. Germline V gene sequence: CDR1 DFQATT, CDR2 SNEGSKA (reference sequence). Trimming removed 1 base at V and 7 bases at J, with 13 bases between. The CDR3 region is CSARVRYTVGELFF. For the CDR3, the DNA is TGCAGTGCTAGAGTCAGGTATACCGTCGGGGAGCTGTTTTTT.

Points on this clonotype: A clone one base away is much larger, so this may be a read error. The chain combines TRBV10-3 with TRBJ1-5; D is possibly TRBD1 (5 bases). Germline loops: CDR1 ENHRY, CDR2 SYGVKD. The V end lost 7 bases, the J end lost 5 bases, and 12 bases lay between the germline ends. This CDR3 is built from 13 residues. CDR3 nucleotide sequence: TGTGCCATCACTGCAGGGAATTATCAGCCCCAGCATTTT. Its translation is CAITAGNYQPQHF.

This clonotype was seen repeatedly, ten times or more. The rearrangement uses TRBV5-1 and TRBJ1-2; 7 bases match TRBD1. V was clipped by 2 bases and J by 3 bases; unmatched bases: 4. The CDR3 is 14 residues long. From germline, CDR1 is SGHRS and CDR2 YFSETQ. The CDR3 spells CASSLGQVDYGYTF. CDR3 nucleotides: TGCGCCAGCAGCTTAGGACAGGTCGACTATGGCTACACCTTC.

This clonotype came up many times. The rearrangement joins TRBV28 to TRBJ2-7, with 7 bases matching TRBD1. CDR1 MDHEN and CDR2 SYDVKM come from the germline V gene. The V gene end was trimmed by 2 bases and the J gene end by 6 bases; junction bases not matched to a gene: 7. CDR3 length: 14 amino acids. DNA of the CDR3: TGTGCCAGCAGTTTAATCCGACAGGGTAGCGAGCAGTACTTC. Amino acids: CASSLIRQGSEQYF.

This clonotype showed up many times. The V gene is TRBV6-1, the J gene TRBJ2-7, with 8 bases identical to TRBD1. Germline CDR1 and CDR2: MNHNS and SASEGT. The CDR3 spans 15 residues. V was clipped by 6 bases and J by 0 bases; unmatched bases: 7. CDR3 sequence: CASSLRTGISYEQYF. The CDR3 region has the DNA TGTGCCAGCAGCCTGAGGACAGGGATCTCCTACGAGCAGTACTTC.

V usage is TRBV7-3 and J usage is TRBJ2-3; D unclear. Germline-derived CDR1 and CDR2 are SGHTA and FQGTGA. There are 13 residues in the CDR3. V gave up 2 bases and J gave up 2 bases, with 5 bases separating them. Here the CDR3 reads CASSLVTTDTQYF. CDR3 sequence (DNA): TGTGCCAGCAGCTTAGTAACCACAGATACGCAGTATTTT.

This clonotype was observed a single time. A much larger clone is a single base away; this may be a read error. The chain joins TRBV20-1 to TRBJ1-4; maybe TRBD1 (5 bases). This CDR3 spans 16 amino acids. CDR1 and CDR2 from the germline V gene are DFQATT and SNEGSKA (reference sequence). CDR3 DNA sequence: TGCAGTGCTAGATCGTTCCTCCGGGGGGGAGAGCAAAAACTGATTTTT. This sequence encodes CSARSFLRGGEQKLIF.

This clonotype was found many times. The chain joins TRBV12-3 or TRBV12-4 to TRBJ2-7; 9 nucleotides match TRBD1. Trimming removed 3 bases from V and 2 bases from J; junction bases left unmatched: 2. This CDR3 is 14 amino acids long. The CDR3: CASSFGTGPYEQYF. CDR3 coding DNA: TGTGCCAGCAGTTTCGGGACAGGGCCCTACGAGCAGTACTTC.

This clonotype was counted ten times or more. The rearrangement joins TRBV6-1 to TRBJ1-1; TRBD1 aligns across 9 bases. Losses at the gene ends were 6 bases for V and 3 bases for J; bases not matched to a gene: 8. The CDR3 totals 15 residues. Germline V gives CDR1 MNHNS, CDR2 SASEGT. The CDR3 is CASSQDRGQDTEAFF. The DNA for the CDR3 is TGTGCCAGCAGCCAGGACAGGGGCCAAGACACTGAAGCTTTCTTT.

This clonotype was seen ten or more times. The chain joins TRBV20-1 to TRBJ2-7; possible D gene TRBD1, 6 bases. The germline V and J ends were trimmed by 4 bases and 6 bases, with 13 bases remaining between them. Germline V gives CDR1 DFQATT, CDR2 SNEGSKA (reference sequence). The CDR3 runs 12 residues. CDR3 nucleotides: TGCAGTGCTAACAGGGAATACCGCGAGCAGTACTTC. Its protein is CSANREYREQYF.

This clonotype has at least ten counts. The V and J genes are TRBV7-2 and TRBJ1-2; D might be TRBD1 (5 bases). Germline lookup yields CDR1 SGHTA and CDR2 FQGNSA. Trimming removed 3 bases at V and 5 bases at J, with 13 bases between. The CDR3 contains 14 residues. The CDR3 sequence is CASSLRDALYGYTF. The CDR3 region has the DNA TGTGCCAGCAGCTTGCGGGACGCACTTTATGGCTACACCTTC.

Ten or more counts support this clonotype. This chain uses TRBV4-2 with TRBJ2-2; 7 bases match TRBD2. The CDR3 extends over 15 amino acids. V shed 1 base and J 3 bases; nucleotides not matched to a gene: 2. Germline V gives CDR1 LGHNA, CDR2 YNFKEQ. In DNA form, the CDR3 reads TGTGCCAGCAGCCAAGCTGGGGGGGACACCGGGGAGCTGTTTTTT. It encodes CASSQAGGDTGELFF.

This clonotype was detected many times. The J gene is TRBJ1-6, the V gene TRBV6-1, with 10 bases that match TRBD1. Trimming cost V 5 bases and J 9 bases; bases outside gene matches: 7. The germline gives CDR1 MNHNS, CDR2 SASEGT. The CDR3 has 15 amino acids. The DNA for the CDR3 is TGTGCCAGCAGTCCCGGGACAGGGGTAGGTTCACCCCTCCACTTT. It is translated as CASSPGTGVGSPLHF.

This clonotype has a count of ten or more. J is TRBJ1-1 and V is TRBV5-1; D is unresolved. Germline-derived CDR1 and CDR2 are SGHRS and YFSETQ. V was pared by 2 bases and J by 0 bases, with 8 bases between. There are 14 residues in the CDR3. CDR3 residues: CASSFVDLNTEAFF. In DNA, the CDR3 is TGCGCCAGCAGCTTTGTAGATCTGAACACTGAAGCTTTCTTT.

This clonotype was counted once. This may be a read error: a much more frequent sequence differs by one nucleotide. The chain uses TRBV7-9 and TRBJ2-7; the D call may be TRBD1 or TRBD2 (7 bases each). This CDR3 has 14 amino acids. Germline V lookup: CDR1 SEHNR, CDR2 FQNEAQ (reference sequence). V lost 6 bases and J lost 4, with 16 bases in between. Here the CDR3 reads CASRYPGGGYEQYF. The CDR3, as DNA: TGTGCCAGCAGATACCCAGGGGGGGGTTACGAGCAGTACTTC.

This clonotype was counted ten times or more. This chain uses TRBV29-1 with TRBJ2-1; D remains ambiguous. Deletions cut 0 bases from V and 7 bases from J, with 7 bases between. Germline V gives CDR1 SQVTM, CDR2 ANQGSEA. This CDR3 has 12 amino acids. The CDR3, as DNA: TGCAGCGTTGAAGAACATGTGAATGAGCAGTTCTTC. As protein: CSVEEHVNEQFF.